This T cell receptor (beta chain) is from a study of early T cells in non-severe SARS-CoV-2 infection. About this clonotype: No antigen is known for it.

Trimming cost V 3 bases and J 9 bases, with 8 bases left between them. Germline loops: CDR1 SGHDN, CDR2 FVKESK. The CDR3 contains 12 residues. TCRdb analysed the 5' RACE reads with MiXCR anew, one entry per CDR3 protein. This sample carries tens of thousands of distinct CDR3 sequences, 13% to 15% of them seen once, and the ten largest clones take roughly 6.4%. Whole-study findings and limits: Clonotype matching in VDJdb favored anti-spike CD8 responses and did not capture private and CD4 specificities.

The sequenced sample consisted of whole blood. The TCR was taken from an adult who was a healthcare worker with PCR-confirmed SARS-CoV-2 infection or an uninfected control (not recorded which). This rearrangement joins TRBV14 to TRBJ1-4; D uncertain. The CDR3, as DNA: TGTGCCAGCAGCCAGATCAGCCAAAAACTGTTTTTT. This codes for CASSQISQKLFF.